This TCR beta chain is drawn from a study of T cell changes during pregnancy in multiple sclerosis. The CDR3 has 13 amino acids. Trimming removed 4 bases from V and 5 bases from J, with 12 bases in between. CDR1 and CDR2 (germline): SGHRS, YFSETQ. TCRdb's copy holds only in-frame clones and misses some; the assay was immunoSEQ multiplex PCR. The table includes some 14,000 clones, approximately 80% detected once. The chain recombines TRBV5-1 with TRBJ1-1; no definite D call. Sample: CD8+ T cells from peripheral blood mononuclear cells, taken after pregnancy. The receptor's source is a female donor in good health, enrolled as a control in a pregnancy study. The CDR3 DNA follows: TGCGCCAGCAGCACCGACGGGGAGACTGAAGCTTTCTTT. It translates to CASSTDGETEAFF. The full variable domain, completed using reference TRBV5-1 and TRBJ1-1, is KAGVTQTPRYLIKTRGQQVTLSCSPISGHRSVSWYQQTPGQGLQFLFEYFSETQRNKGNFPGRFSGRQFSNSRSEMNVSTLELGDSALYLCASSTDGETEAFFGQGTRLTVV.